One sample yielded the 30 T cell receptor beta chains listed below, sequenced in a study of response to subunit inactivated influenza vaccine. TCRdb ran MiXCR on the RT-PCR reads and lists one entry per CDR3 protein. The sample shows around 520,000 distinct CDR3 sequences, around 25% of them seen only once. Specimen: CD4+ T cells sorted from PBMCs, collected roughly 5 days after vaccination. The receptors shown here come from a man aged 45-65 years who received an inactivated influenza vaccine.

This clonotype appeared a few times. V gene TRBV12-3 or TRBV12-4 combines with J gene TRBJ2-7, with 7 nucleotides matching TRBD1. The CDR3 extends over 15 amino acids. V dropped 5 bases and J dropped 2; count of bases not matched to a gene: 9. CDR3 nucleotide sequence: TGTGCCAGCAGTCCAGGGGGAATCTTAACCTACGAGCAGTACTTC. Translated: CASSPGGILTYEQYF.

This chain joins TRBV7-6 and TRBJ2-7; D may match TRBD1 or TRBD2 (5 bases each). The CDR3 spans 15 residues. Trimming pared 4 bases from V and 8 bases from J, leaving 21 bases between. Germline CDR1 is SGHVS and CDR2 is FNYEAQ. CDR3 in amino acids: CASSSSGTNYDQQYF. The CDR3 DNA reads TGTGCCAGCAGCTCGTCCGGGACCAATTACGATCAGCAGTACTTC.

This clonotype has a handful of counts. This chain uses TRBV6-1 with TRBJ1-2; the D gene is possibly TRBD1 (6 bases). The CDR3 covers 14 residues. Trimming shortened V by 5 bases and J by 7 bases, and 17 bases separated the two germline ends. The germline CDR1 and CDR2 sequences are MNHNS and SASEGT. The DNA for the CDR3 is TGTGCCAGCAGTCCCGGAGGGGGAATCGGTGGCTACACCTTC. This codes for CASSPGGGIGGYTF.

The chain employs TRBV7-3 and TRBJ2-1, with TRBD2 as a possible D gene (6 bases). The V gene's germline CDR1 is SGHTA and CDR2 FQGTGA. The CDR3 is 13 amino acids. The V end lost 5 bases, the J end lost 8 bases, and 13 bases lay between the germline ends. CDR3 in amino acids: CASSRDLRDEQFF. The CDR3 bases are TGTGCCAGCAGCCGGGACTTAAGGGATGAGCAGTTCTTC.

This clonotype was seen repeatedly, ten times or more. V usage is TRBV4-2 and J usage is TRBJ2-3; 9 nucleotides match TRBD2. The length of the CDR3 is 16 residues. Trimming took 0 bases from V and 3 from J; bases not matched to a gene: 4. CDR1 is LGHNA, CDR2 YNFKEQ, per germline. The CDR3 DNA reads TGTGCCAGCAGCCAAGATGGGGGACTAGCTACAGATACGCAGTATTTT. Protein product: CASSQDGGLATDTQYF.

Concerning this clonotype: This may stem from a read error, because a much larger clone lies one nucleotide away. The chain employs TRBV11-1 and TRBJ1-2; no clear D. Trimming cost V 1 base and J 6 bases, with 6 bases left between them. The CDR3 spans 12 residues. Germline CDR1 reads SGHAT; CDR2 reads FQDESV (reference sequence). The CDR3 here is CASSLDSHGYTF. Here the CDR3 DNA reads TGTGCCAGCAGCTTAGACAGCCATGGCTACACCTTC.

V usage is TRBV27 and J usage is TRBJ2-7; possibly TRBD1 for D (6 bases). Germline-derived CDR1 and CDR2 are MNHEY and SMNVEV (reference sequence). With 3 bases removed from V and 2 bases from J, the gap between germline ends came to 17 bases. The CDR3 is 16 amino acids. The CDR3 protein is CASSFSRQAYPYEQYF. CDR3 in DNA: TGTGCCAGCAGTTTCTCCCGACAGGCCTACCCCTACGAGCAGTACTTC.

This clonotype has a handful of counts. The chain links TRBV7-9 to TRBJ2-1; TRBD2 agrees at 9 bases. Germline CDR1 is SEHNR and CDR2 is FQNEAQ (reference sequence). Germline trimming cut 0 bases from V and 0 bases from J; bases unmatched to any gene: 0. The CDR3 is 16 amino acids. The CDR3 is CASSLASGSSYNEQFF. In DNA, the CDR3 is TGTGCCAGCAGCTTAGCTAGCGGGAGCTCCTACAATGAGCAGTTCTTC.

This rearrangement joins TRBV12-3 or TRBV12-4 to TRBJ1-6; D is possibly TRBD1 (5 bases). Trimming pared 4 bases from V and 2 bases from J, leaving 9 bases between. This CDR3 has 15 amino acids. CDR3 DNA: TGTGCCAGCAGTTATCAGGGTACCTATAATTCACCCCTCCACTTT. It encodes CASSYQGTYNSPLHF.

In this sample, this clonotype turned up a few times. Compared with germline, one end of the junction differs, possibly owing to a read error. The rearrangement uses TRBV12-3 or TRBV12-4 and TRBJ1-1; TRBD1 agrees at 8 bases. This CDR3 is built from 13 residues. In DNA, the CDR3 is TGTGACAGCAGCAACAGGGGGGGAACTGAAGCTTTCTTT. Translation: CDSSNRGGTEAFF.

This chain connects TRBV7-2 to TRBJ1-1; D is unclear. The CDR3 spans 15 residues. Trimming cost V 2 bases and J 4 bases, with 14 bases left between them. CDR1 and CDR2 from the germline V gene are SGHTA and FQGNSA. The CDR3 DNA reads TGTGCCAGCAGCTTAATGGGGTCCAGAGGCACTGAAGCTTTCTTT. It codes for CASSLMGSRGTEAFF.

V is TRBV28 and J is TRBJ2-1; 8 nucleotides match TRBD2. Germline V lookup: CDR1 MDHEN, CDR2 SYDVKM. With V trimmed by 3 bases and J by 4 bases, 5 bases remained unmatched. This CDR3 spans 15 amino acids. The CDR3 loop is CASSLSSGRYNEQFF. The CDR3 DNA reads as TGTGCCAGCAGTTTGTCTAGCGGGCGATACAATGAGCAGTTCTTC.

The J gene is TRBJ2-6, the V gene TRBV20-1, with D perhaps matching TRBD1 (6 bases). This CDR3 region has 15 residues. The V gene's germline CDR1 is DFQATT and CDR2 SNEGSKA (reference sequence). V shed 1 base and J shed 0 bases, with 7 bases lying between them. The CDR3 coding sequence is TGCAGTGCTAGAGGACAGGACTCTGGGGCCAACGTCCTGACTTTC. Translation gives CSARGQDSGANVLTF.

V usage is TRBV10-3 and J usage is TRBJ2-5; D is possibly TRBD1 (6 bases). Germline assignment: CDR1 ENHRY and CDR2 SYGVKD. Trimming removed 3 bases at V and 5 bases at J, with 25 bases between. CDR3 length equals 18 residues. The CDR3: CAISDDEGVRGREETQYF. In DNA form, the CDR3 reads TGTGCCATCAGTGATGATGAGGGGGTCAGGGGAAGAGAGGAGACCCAGTACTTC.

This chain links TRBV4-1 with TRBJ2-3, with D unresolved. Germline V gives CDR1 MGHRA, CDR2 YSYEKL. This CDR3 is built from 14 residues. Trimming left V 2 bases short and J 2 bases short, with 8 bases between. As DNA, the CDR3 is TGCGCCAGCAGCCAAAACGTACCCACAGATACGCAGTATTTT. Its protein is CASSQNVPTDTQYF.

This clonotype was recorded a few times. One end of the junction is discordant with germline, which a read error may explain. The chain couples TRBV5-1 to TRBJ1-1; 8 bases are a match to TRBD1. Per germline, CDR1 SGHRS and CDR2 YFSETQ. The CDR3 length is 13 residues. CDR3 in amino acids: CASSNGQGPGGFF. The CDR3 bases are TGCGCCAGCAGCAACGGACAGGGACCTGGGGGTTTTTTT.

This clonotype has just a few counts. This chain joins TRBV4-3 and TRBJ2-7; D ambiguous. Between the trimmed V and J ends, which lost 4 bases and 2 bases, there was a span of 12 bases. The germline CDR1 and CDR2 sequences are LGHNA and YSLEER. This CDR3 is 14 amino acids long. The CDR3 is CASSPVGQTYEQYF. The DNA of the CDR3 is TGCGCCAGCAGCCCCGTTGGGCAGACCTACGAGCAGTACTTC.

This chain connects TRBV5-1 to TRBJ2-5; D is uncertain. There are 15 residues in the CDR3. V lost 2 bases to trimming and J lost 2 bases, with 13 bases between them. Germline CDR1 is SGHRS and CDR2 is YFSETQ. CDR3 DNA sequence: TGCGCCAGCAGCTTTCAGACAAGAGAGCAAGAGACCCAGTACTTC. It yields the protein CASSFQTREQETQYF.

This chain links TRBV5-1 with TRBJ2-5, with D possibly matching TRBD2 (6 bases). The CDR3 extends over 14 amino acids. The ends were cut back, 0 bases at V and 5 bases at J, with 11 bases in the middle. The germline gives CDR1 SGHRS, CDR2 YFSETQ. The CDR3 DNA is TGCGCCAGCAGCTTGGAGGAGGGGATGGAGACCCAGTACTTC. Its translation is CASSLEEGMETQYF.

The rearrangement joins TRBV27 to TRBJ2-7, with TRBD1 as a possible D gene (6 bases). The V end lost 6 bases, the J end lost 2 bases, and 14 bases lay between the germline ends. From germline, CDR1 is MNHEY and CDR2 SMNVEV (reference sequence). The CDR3 consists of 14 residues. In nucleotides, the CDR3 is TGTGCCAGCAGCCGAGGTTGGGACACCTACGAGCAGTACTTC. Residues: CASSRGWDTYEQYF.

This chain connects TRBV2 to TRBJ1-1; D might be TRBD1 (5 bases). V was shortened by 4 bases and J by 5 bases, with 14 bases between the two germline ends. This CDR3 spans 14 amino acids. The germline CDR1 and CDR2 sequences are SNHLY and FYNNEI. CDR3 in amino acids: CASSGDRGGTEAFF. In DNA form, the CDR3 reads TGTGCCAGCAGTGGGGACCGGGGAGGGACTGAAGCTTTCTTT.

The chain carries TRBV20-1 and TRBJ2-4; D could derive from TRBD1 or TRBD2 (5 bases each). The V and J ends lost 6 bases and 5 bases respectively, with 11 bases between them. CDR3 length equals 12 residues. Per germline, CDR1 DFQATT and CDR2 SNEGSKA (reference sequence). The CDR3 DNA follows: TGCAGTGCCAAACCGGGGCAAAACATTCAGTACTTC. Protein: CSAKPGQNIQYF.

The chain employs TRBV4-2 and TRBJ1-6; D is undetermined. CDR3 length equals 12 residues. The germline V and J ends were trimmed by 0 bases and 17 bases, with 11 bases remaining between them. Germline CDR1 LGHNA, CDR2 YNFKEQ. In nucleotides, the CDR3 is TGTGCCAGCAGCCAAGATCCGGTGCAGATCCACTTT. It codes for CASSQDPVQIHF.

The chain links TRBV20-1 to TRBJ2-5; 9 nucleotides agree with TRBD1. The germline V gene has CDR1 DFQATT and CDR2 SNEGSKA (reference sequence). The CDR3 sequence is 13 residues long. J lost 4 bases, V lost 5 bases, and 5 bases had no gene match. For the CDR3, the DNA is TGCAGTGCTCCCGGGACAGGGCTAGAGACCCAGTACTTC. It translates to CSAPGTGLETQYF.

The chain employs TRBV24-1 and TRBJ1-5, with D perhaps TRBD1 (5 bases). V was trimmed by 4 bases and J by 6 bases, leaving 15 bases between them. The CDR3 has 15 residues. Germline-derived CDR1 and CDR2 are KGHDR and SFDVKD. This chain's CDR3 is CATSDPGQGGQPQHF. CDR3 in DNA: TGTGCCACCAGTGACCCCGGGCAGGGTGGTCAGCCCCAGCATTTT.

This clonotype was detected a few times. This chain uses TRBV5-1 with TRBJ1-2; TRBD1 matches at 8 bases. Germline V gives CDR1 SGHRS, CDR2 YFSETQ. The CDR3 covers 14 residues. V lost 3 bases, J lost 4 bases, and 5 bases stayed unmatched. CDR3 coding DNA: TGCGCCAGCAGCTCGAACAGGGGGACCTATGGCTACACCTTC. Residues: CASSSNRGTYGYTF.

The V call is TRBV20-1, the J call TRBJ2-4, with D perhaps matching TRBD2 (6 bases). Germline V CDR1 and CDR2: DFQATT, SNEGSKA (reference sequence). V shed 7 bases and J shed 8 bases, with 9 bases lying between them. CDR3 length: 10 residues. The DNA of the CDR3 is TGCAGTGTCCTAGCGCACATTCAGTACTTC. Its translation: CSVLAHIQYF.

In its sample, this clonotype was seen a few times. This chain links TRBV5-1 with TRBJ2-3; 9 positions agree with TRBD1. V trimming: 5 bases; J trimming: 4 bases; junction bases outside the gene matches: 5. This CDR3 has 14 amino acids. Germline-derived CDR1 and CDR2 are SGHRS and YFSETQ. In DNA, the CDR3 is TGCGCCAGCAGAGGGACAGGGAATTCAGATACGCAGTATTTT. It translates to CASRGTGNSDTQYF.

The table lists this clonotype with a few counts. V gene TRBV19 combines with J gene TRBJ2-3, with 7 bases aligning to TRBD2. Germline V gene sequence: CDR1 LNHDA, CDR2 SQIVND (reference sequence). The length of the CDR3 is 14 residues. V trimming: 7 bases; J trimming: 5 bases; junction bases outside the gene matches: 9. The CDR3 region has the DNA TGTGCCAGTAAGTCTTCAGCGGGAAGAGATACGCAGTATTTT. It codes for CASKSSAGRDTQYF.

The rearrangement uses TRBV20-1 and TRBJ2-1; 16 positions agree with TRBD2. The CDR3 loop spans 17 amino acids. Trimming at V came to 5 bases and at J to 4 bases, leaving 8 bases not matched to a gene. Germline CDR1 is DFQATT and CDR2 is SNEGSKA (reference sequence). The CDR3 DNA sequence: TGCAGTGCTGCGACGGGACTAGCGGGAGGGAGGTACAATGAGCAGTTCTTC. Translating it yields CSAATGLAGGRYNEQFF.